These 12 T cell receptor beta chains came from one sample sequenced in a study. From the RT-PCR reads, TCRdb called clonotypes with MiXCR, one entry per CDR3 protein. The sample consists of 650,000 to 800,000 distinct CDR3 sequences, more than 13% of them appearing once. Sequencing was carried out using memory CD4+ T cells from blood. The receptor source for this set is a female donor in good health, serving as a healthy control.

This clonotype was seen a single time. V and J are TRBV29-1 and TRBJ1-1, with a weak D call TRBD1 (5 bases). The CDR3 is 12 amino acids. V was pared by 7 bases and J by 1 base, with 10 bases between. Germline CDR1 is SQVTM and CDR2 is ANQGSEA. CDR3 DNA: TGCAGCGGTGGACATCCGAACACTGAAGCTTTCTTT. It is translated as CSGGHPNTEAFF.

This clonotype was seen at least ten times. The chain joins TRBV5-1 to TRBJ2-1, with a tentative D call TRBD2 (7 bases). CDR1 and CDR2 from the germline V gene are SGHRS and YFSETQ. The CDR3 is made up of 14 amino acids. V was clipped by 4 bases and J by 2 bases, with 10 bases between them. CDR3 region: CASSPGGPYNEQFF. CDR3 bases: TGCGCCAGCAGCCCCGGGGGGCCCTACAATGAGCAGTTCTTC.

In its sample, this clonotype was seen many times. The chain joins TRBV5-6 to TRBJ2-5; D may be TRBD2 (5 bases). V lost 3 bases and J lost 13, with 19 bases in between. This CDR3 contains 13 residues. The germline V gene encodes CDR1 SGHDT and CDR2 YYEEEE. For the CDR3, the DNA is TGTGCCAGCAGCTCGGATAAGACGGGAAAGCTGTACTTC. This gives the protein CASSSDKTGKLYF. Full variable domain (rest looked up from reference TRBV5-6 and TRBJ2-5): DAGVTQSPTHLIKTRGQQVTLRCSPKSGHDTVSWYQQALGQGPQFIFQYYEEEERQRGNFPDRFSGHQFPNYSSELNVNALLLGDSALYLCASSSDKTGKLYFGPGTRLLVL.

This clonotype was recorded at least ten times. The chain carries TRBV7-3 and TRBJ2-2, with 7 bases aligning to TRBD1. The CDR3 spans 13 residues. The germline V gene encodes CDR1 SGHTA and CDR2 FQGTGA. V was clipped by 5 bases and J by 10 bases; unmatched bases: 7. CDR3 nucleotide sequence: TGTGCCAGCAGCCCCAGACAGGGTGTGGAGCTGTTTTTT. This gives the protein CASSPRQGVELFF. Full variable domain (rest looked up from reference TRBV7-3 and TRBJ2-2): GAGVSQTPSNKVTEKGKYVELRCDPISGHTALYWYRQSLGQGPEFLIYFQGTGAADDSGLPNDRFFAVRPEGSVSTLKIQRTERGDSAVYLCASSPRQGVELFFGEGSRLTVL.

This clonotype was detected only a few times. The V and J genes are TRBV5-1 and TRBJ1-6; TRBD1 might be the D (5 bases). The V end was cut by 0 bases, the J end by 7 bases, with 14 bases between. The CDR3 length is 16 residues. Germline CDR1 is SGHRS and CDR2 is YFSETQ. The CDR3 sequence is CASSLGDGTLNSPLHF. Here the CDR3 DNA reads TGCGCCAGCAGCTTGGGGGACGGCACCCTAAATTCACCCCTCCACTTT.

The gene calls are TRBV9 and TRBJ2-3, with 8 bases aligning to TRBD2. Germline CDR1 SGDLS, CDR2 YYNGEE. J lost 5 bases, V lost 4 bases, and 6 bases had no gene match. The CDR3 runs 14 residues. This CDR3 is CASSPGTRGDTQYF. Here the CDR3 DNA reads TGTGCCAGCAGCCCAGGGACTAGGGGAGATACGCAGTATTTT.

This clonotype has just a few counts. The chain uses TRBV3-1 and TRBJ1-1; TRBD1 matches 8 bases. Trimming removed 6 bases from V and 0 bases from J; junction bases left unmatched: 6. Per the germline V gene, CDR1 is LGHDT and CDR2 is YNNKEL (reference sequence). This CDR3 comprises 15 residues. This CDR3 is CASRKTGVMNTEAFF. CDR3 sequence (DNA): TGTGCCAGCAGAAAGACAGGGGTAATGAACACTGAAGCTTTCTTT.

This clonotype was observed a handful of times. The chain employs TRBV12-3 or TRBV12-4 and TRBJ1-4; D possibly corresponds to TRBD1 (5 bases). V dropped 6 bases and J dropped 8 bases, with 10 bases sitting between them. The CDR3 contains 12 residues. The CDR3 protein is CASSKGIEKLFF. For the CDR3, the DNA is TGTGCCAGCAGCAAGGGGATCGAAAAACTGTTTTTT.

This clonotype has a handful of counts. The chain carries TRBV6-5 and TRBJ2-4; 9 positions agree with TRBD1. The CDR3 has 18 amino acids. V shed 2 bases, J shed 2 bases, and the junction held 10 bases outside the gene matches. Germline CDR1 MNHEY, CDR2 SVGAGI. In nucleotides, the CDR3 is TGTGCCAGCAGTTACAGCTTGGGACAGGGATCGTCCAAAAACATTCAGTACTTC. This sequence encodes CASSYSLGQGSSKNIQYF.

This clonotype was seen ten or more times. The chain carries TRBV12-3 or TRBV12-4 and TRBJ1-3; tentatively, D is TRBD1 (6 bases). Trimming shortened V by 5 bases and J by 4 bases, and 18 bases separated the two germline ends. CDR3 length: 16 residues. CDR3 DNA sequence: TGTGCCAGCAGTCGCGCGCGGGGGGCGTGGGGAAACACCATATATTTT. Translation gives CASSRARGAWGNTIYF.

This clonotype was counted a few times. The genes are TRBV5-1 and TRBJ2-7, with 14 positions matching TRBD2. Germline CDR1 SGHRS, CDR2 YFSETQ. The junction had 6 bases not matched to a gene; V was cut back by 3 bases and J by 4 bases. There are 16 residues in the CDR3. The CDR3 region has the DNA TGCGCCAGCAGCTCGGGACTAGCGGGAGTACGATACGAGCAGTACTTC. The encoded protein is CASSSGLAGVRYEQYF.

Only a few counts were recorded for this clonotype. The rearrangement joins TRBV20-1 to TRBJ1-5, with 8 nucleotides matching TRBD1. Germline V gene data show CDR1 as DFQATT and CDR2 as SNEGSKA (reference sequence). CDR3 length: 14 residues. V was clipped by 2 bases and J by 8 bases; unmatched bases: 8. This CDR3 reads CSARSGQGAKPQHF. The CDR3 bases are TGCAGTGCTAGATCCGGGCAGGGGGCAAAGCCCCAGCATTTT.